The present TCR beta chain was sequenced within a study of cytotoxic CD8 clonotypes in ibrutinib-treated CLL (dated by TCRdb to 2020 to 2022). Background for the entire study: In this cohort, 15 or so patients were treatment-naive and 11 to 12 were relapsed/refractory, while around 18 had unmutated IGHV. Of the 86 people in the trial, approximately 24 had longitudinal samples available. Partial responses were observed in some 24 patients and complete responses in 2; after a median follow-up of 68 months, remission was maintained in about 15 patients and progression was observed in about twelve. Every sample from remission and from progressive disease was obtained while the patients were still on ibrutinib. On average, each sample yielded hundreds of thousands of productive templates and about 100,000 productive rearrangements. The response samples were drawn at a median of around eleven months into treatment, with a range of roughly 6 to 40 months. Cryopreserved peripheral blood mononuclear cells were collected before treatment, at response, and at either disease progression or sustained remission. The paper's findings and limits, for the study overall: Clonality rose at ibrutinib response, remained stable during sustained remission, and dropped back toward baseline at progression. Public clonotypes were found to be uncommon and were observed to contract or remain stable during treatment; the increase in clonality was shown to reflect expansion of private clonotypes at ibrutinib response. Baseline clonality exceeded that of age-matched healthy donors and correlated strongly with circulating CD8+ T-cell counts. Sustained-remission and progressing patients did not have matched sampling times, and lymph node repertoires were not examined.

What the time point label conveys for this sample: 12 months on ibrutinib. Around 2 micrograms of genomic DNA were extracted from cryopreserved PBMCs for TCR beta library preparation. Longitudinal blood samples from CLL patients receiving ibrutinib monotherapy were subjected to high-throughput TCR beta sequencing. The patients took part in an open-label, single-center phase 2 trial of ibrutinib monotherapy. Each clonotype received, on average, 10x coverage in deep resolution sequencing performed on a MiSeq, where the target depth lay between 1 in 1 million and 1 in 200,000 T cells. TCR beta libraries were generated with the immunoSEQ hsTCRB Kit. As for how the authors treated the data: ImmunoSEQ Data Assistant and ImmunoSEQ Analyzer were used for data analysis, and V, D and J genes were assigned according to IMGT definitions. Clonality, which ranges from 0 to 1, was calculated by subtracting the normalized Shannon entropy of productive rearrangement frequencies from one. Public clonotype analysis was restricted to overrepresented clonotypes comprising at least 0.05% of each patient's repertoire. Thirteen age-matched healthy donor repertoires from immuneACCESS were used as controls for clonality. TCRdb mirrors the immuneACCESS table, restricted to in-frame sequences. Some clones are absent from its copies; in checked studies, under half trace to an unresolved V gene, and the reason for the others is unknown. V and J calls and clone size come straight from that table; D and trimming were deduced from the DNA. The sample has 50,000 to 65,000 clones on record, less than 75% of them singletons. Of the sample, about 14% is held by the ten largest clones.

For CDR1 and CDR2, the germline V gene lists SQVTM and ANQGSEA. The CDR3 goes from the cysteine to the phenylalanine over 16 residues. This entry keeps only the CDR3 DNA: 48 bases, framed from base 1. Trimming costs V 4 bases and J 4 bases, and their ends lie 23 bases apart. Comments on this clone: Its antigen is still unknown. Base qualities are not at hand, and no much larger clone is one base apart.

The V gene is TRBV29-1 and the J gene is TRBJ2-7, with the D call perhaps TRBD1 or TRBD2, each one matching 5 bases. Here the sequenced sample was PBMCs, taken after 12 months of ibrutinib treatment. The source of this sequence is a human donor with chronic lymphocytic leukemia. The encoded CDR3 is CSVGGPGTTSQYEQYF. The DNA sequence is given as TGCAGCGTTGGGGGACCTGGGACGACCTCACAGTACGAGCAGTACTTC.